These 13 T cell receptor beta chains were sequenced from one sample in a study of T-cell memory formation after mild COVID-19 (dated by TCRdb to about 2021). Preparation of the library involved 5' RACE. TCRdb records Illumina NovaSeq 6000 as the sequencer. Using fastp at Q25 and MiXCR, TCRdb reprocessed the public reads and kept productive beta chains. Each CDR3 protein gets just one entry, which takes the most common genes and DNA from the rows behind it. For this sample there are about 210,000 distinct CDR3 sequences; roughly a tenth appear just once. Approximately 2.8% of the sample rests with the top ten. Sequenced: PBMCs or a T cell subset sorted from them (not recorded which). These receptors originate from a man aged 18 to 30 who had mild COVID-19 (a few samples of this study predate the infection). The sample titles of this study are shuffled in the database, so cell type and time point are left out; the donor was told from shared clones.

The chain has TRBV5-1 and TRBJ2-7, with unresolved D. Deletions cut 2 bases from V and 7 bases from J, with 13 bases between. The CDR3 contains 13 residues. The germline gives CDR1 SGHRS, CDR2 YFSETQ. CDR3 amino acids: CASSFGLELEQYF. The CDR3 DNA reads TGCGCCAGCAGCTTTGGGTTGGAGCTGGAGCAGTACTTC.

V and J are TRBV14 and TRBJ1-2; maybe TRBD1 (6 bases). V was trimmed by 5 bases and J by 8 bases, leaving 18 bases between them. Germline V gives CDR1 SGHDN, CDR2 FVKESK. This CDR3 region has 14 residues. The CDR3 nucleotides are TGTGCCAGCAGCTCACTTTACGGGGGCTGGGGCTACACCTTC. This sequence encodes CASSSLYGGWGYTF.

In its sample, this clonotype was seen a few times. The gene calls are TRBV9 and TRBJ2-2, with a possible D match to TRBD2 (6 bases). CDR1 SGDLS and CDR2 YYNGEE come from the germline V gene. Trimming pared 4 bases from V and 6 bases from J, leaving 13 bases between. The CDR3 has 14 amino acids. CDR3 bases: TGTGCCAGCAGCCGGGGACTCCGCGCCGGGGAGCTGTTTTTT. This encodes CASSRGLRAGELFF.

This clonotype was counted between two and nine times. The chain links TRBV10-3 to TRBJ2-2; TRBD1 agrees at 8 bases. Germline lookup yields CDR1 ENHRY and CDR2 SYGVKD. The CDR3 has 16 residues. V trimming: 3 bases; J trimming: 1 base; junction bases outside the gene matches: 4. In DNA, the CDR3 is TGTGCCATCAGTGAAGCCGGGACAGGGAACACCGGGGAGCTGTTTTTT. Encoded protein: CAISEAGTGNTGELFF.

The J gene is TRBJ1-2, the V gene TRBV5-1; TRBD1 aligns across 9 bases. Trimming took 3 bases from V and 7 from J; bases not matched to a gene: 10. CDR3 length equals 15 residues. Germline lookup yields CDR1 SGHRS and CDR2 YFSETQ. DNA of the CDR3: TGCGCCAGCAGCTCCCGGGACAGGGATGGTCGTGGCTACACCTTC. It codes for CASSSRDRDGRGYTF.

This clonotype was detected a few times. The chain has TRBV4-1 and TRBJ2-5; 12 nucleotides match TRBD2. Germline V gene sequence: CDR1 MGHRA, CDR2 YSYEKL. Unmatched junction bases numbered 6, after V lost 2 bases and J lost 5 bases. The CDR3 sequence is 16 residues long. In DNA, the CDR3 is TGCGCCAGCAGCCAACTCGGACTAGCGGGGAGGGAGACCCAGTACTTC. This translates into CASSQLGLAGRETQYF.

The chain joins TRBV11-2 to TRBJ1-3; perhaps TRBD1 as D (5 bases). V lost 3 bases and J lost 4, with 13 bases in between. This CDR3 spans 15 amino acids. Germline-derived CDR1 and CDR2 are SGHAT and FQNNGV. The CDR3 bases are TGTGCCAGCAGCTTGGGGCAGCCTGCGGGAAACACCATATATTTT. Translation gives CASSLGQPAGNTIYF.

There are many counts of this clonotype. This sequence joins TRBV6-1 and TRBJ1-4; D unresolved. V lost 7 bases and J 10 bases, leaving 13 bases between the germline ends. Germline V gives CDR1 MNHNS, CDR2 SASEGT. CDR3 length equals 12 residues. The CDR3 bases are TGTGCCAGCACGGCCCTTGTTGGAAAACTGTTTTTT. Translated: CASTALVGKLFF.

The rearrangement links TRBV2 to TRBJ2-1, with TRBD1 matching over 11 bases. There are 17 residues in the CDR3. Trimming removed 6 bases from V and 8 bases from J; junction bases left unmatched: 15. CDR1 and CDR2 (germline): SNHLY, FYNNEI. CDR3 DNA: TGTGCCAGCAGACAGGACAGGGGGCCGGGGACTTTCGATGAGCAGTTCTTC. The encoded protein is CASRQDRGPGTFDEQFF.

This sequence joins TRBV29-1 and TRBJ2-6; tentative D call: TRBD2 (6 bases). CDR3 length: 13 residues. Trimming removed 7 bases from V and 5 bases from J, with 12 bases in between. Per the germline V gene, CDR1 is SQVTM and CDR2 is ANQGSEA. As DNA, the CDR3 is TGCAGCGCGGAAGGAGGGTGGGCCAACGTCCTGACTTTC. This gives the protein CSAEGGWANVLTF.

This clonotype was seen a handful of times. The V gene is TRBV2, the J gene TRBJ2-2, with TRBD2 matching 9 bases. Germline CDR1 and CDR2: SNHLY and FYNNEI. This CDR3 is 13 amino acids long. V was pared by 7 bases and J by 6 bases, with 3 bases of the junction left unmatched. DNA of the CDR3: TGTGCCAGCAACGCGGGGGGGCCCGGGGAGCTGTTTTTT. As protein: CASNAGGPGELFF.

The rearrangement uses TRBV20-1 and TRBJ2-7, with 9 bases that match TRBD2. The junction had 14 bases not matched to a gene; V was cut back by 4 bases and J by 1 base. Germline CDR1 reads DFQATT; CDR2 reads SNEGSKA (reference sequence). The CDR3 loop spans 17 amino acids. The CDR3 is CSATDEISGGRSYEQYF. The CDR3 coding sequence is TGCAGTGCTACGGACGAGATTAGCGGGGGTAGATCCTACGAGCAGTACTTC.

In its sample, this clonotype was seen many times. The chain is built from TRBV7-2 and TRBJ1-2; D is unresolved. V was pared by 1 base and J by 7 bases, with 16 bases between. This CDR3 region has 15 residues. Germline V CDR1 and CDR2: SGHTA, FQGNSA. The CDR3 here is CASSLEGPWEAGYTF. CDR3 DNA sequence: TGTGCCAGCAGCTTAGAAGGCCCGTGGGAGGCTGGCTACACCTTC.